These 30 T cell receptor beta chains originate from one sample sequenced in a study of T cells after yellow fever vaccination. TCRdb re-called the 5' RACE reads through MiXCR, storing one row per CDR3 protein. The sample shows approximately 300,000 distinct CDR3 sequences, roughly 6.8% of them seen only once. The sample in question was PBMCs, obtained roughly 46 days after the first yellow fever vaccination. These receptors were collected from a young man who received the YFV17D yellow fever vaccine.

This clonotype has only a few counts. The chain has TRBV5-4 and TRBJ2-3, with a tentative D call TRBD2 (6 bases). The CDR3 is 14 amino acids. Germline loops: CDR1 SGHNT, CDR2 YYREEE (reference sequence). V gave up 4 bases and J gave up 5 bases, with 14 bases separating them. The CDR3 sequence is CASSPQYGGDTQYF. The CDR3 DNA reads as TGTGCCAGCAGCCCCCAGTACGGGGGAGATACGCAGTATTTT.

This clonotype was counted at least ten times. V usage is TRBV7-3 and J usage is TRBJ2-7; D remains ambiguous. V gave up 5 bases and J gave up 2 bases, with 13 bases separating them. The CDR3 is 14 amino acids. In germline, CDR1 is SGHTA, CDR2 FQGTGA. The CDR3 DNA sequence: TGTGCCAGCAGCATCACAGATAACACCTACGAGCAGTACGTC. This encodes CASSITDNTYEQYV.

With respect to this clonotype: Given the absence of the conserved phenylalanine or tryptophan at the CDR3 end, a read error is likely. The chain carries TRBV7-9 and TRBJ2-1, with a possible D match to TRBD1 (5 bases). V shed 6 bases and J shed 9 bases, with 18 bases lying between them. CDR3 length: 14 residues. Germline lookup yields CDR1 SEHNR and CDR2 FQNEAQ (reference sequence). The CDR3 region is CASSHNQGVGEQFC. Here the CDR3 DNA reads TGTGCCAGCAGTCATAATCAGGGCGTTGGTGAGCAGTTCTGC.

The chain couples TRBV20-1 to TRBJ2-1; 8 nucleotides line up with TRBD1. Germline CDR1 DFQATT, CDR2 SNEGSKA (reference sequence). V lost 3 bases to trimming and J lost 4 bases; unmatched junction nucleotides: 8. This CDR3 is built from 15 residues. The CDR3 reads CSARGPGQDYNEQFF. The DNA for the CDR3 is TGCAGTGCTAGGGGCCCGGGACAGGATTACAATGAGCAGTTCTTC.

This clonotype was counted between two and nine times. The CDR3 DNA sequence: TGCGCCAGCAGCCCTACCGGGCCTAGCGACCCAAGAACGGGCACAGATACGCAGTATTTT. This codes for CASSPTGPSDPRTGTDTQYF. The J gene is TRBJ2-3, the V gene TRBV5-1, with D possibly being TRBD2 (6 bases). Germline V lookup: CDR1 SGHRS, CDR2 YFSETQ. This CDR3 has 20 residues. Trimming left V 4 bases short and J 1 base short, with 28 bases between. The whole variable domain, remainder taken from reference TRBV5-1 and TRBJ2-3, is KAGVTQTPRYLIKTRGQQVTLSCSPISGHRSVSWYQQTPGQGLQFLFEYFSETQRNKGNFPGRFSGRQFSNSRSEMNVSTLELGDSALYLCASSPTGPSDPRTGTDTQYFGPGTRLTVL.

CDR3 region: CASSLTSGETGELFF. The CDR3 DNA is TGTGCCAGCAGCTTAACGTCGGGGGAAACCGGGGAGCTGTTTTTT. The chain has TRBV5-6 and TRBJ2-2, with D possibly TRBD2 on 6 matching bases. V was trimmed by 2 bases and J by 5 bases, leaving 13 bases between them. This CDR3 has 15 amino acids. The V gene's germline CDR1 is SGHDT and CDR2 YYEEEE.

The chain combines TRBV18 with TRBJ2-1; TRBD1 matches 11 bases. Trimming at V came to 3 bases and at J to 6 bases, leaving 10 bases not matched to a gene. The CDR3 runs 17 residues. In germline, CDR1 is KGHSH, CDR2 LQKENI. CDR3 sequence (DNA): TGTGCCAGCTCACCGGAAGGACAGGGGGCGTTTACCAATGAGCAGTTCTTC. Protein product: CASSPEGQGAFTNEQFF.

A word on this clonotype: Relative to the germline gene, one junction end is altered; a read error may explain this. CDR3 loop: CSSSLLAIRHSEQYF. In DNA, the CDR3 is TGCTCCAGCAGCTTGCTGGCAATACGGCACTCCGAGCAGTACTTC. The V and J genes are TRBV5-1 and TRBJ2-7; D unresolved. This CDR3 is built from 15 residues. The germline V gene encodes CDR1 SGHRS and CDR2 YFSETQ.

This clonotype was counted at least ten times. The rearrangement joins TRBV7-9 to TRBJ1-6, with 7 bases aligning to TRBD1. Germline loops: CDR1 SEHNR, CDR2 FQNEAQ (reference sequence). This CDR3 contains 15 residues. V gave up 4 bases and J gave up 10 bases; unmatched junction bases: 10. CDR3 nucleotide sequence: TGTGCCAGCAGCTCCACAGGGGAAGGGGGCTCACCCCTCCACTTT. This translates into CASSSTGEGGSPLHF.

In this sample, this clonotype turned up many times. This rearrangement joins TRBV4-1 to TRBJ1-1; D remains unclear. Per germline, CDR1 MGHRA and CDR2 YSYEKL. This CDR3 has 17 residues. Trimming removed 0 bases from V and 5 bases from J, with 19 bases in between. CDR3 DNA: TGCGCCAGCAGCCAAGAACGTCTGGGTTGGACGGGAACTGAAGCTTTCTTT. Its translation is CASSQERLGWTGTEAFF.

This chain uses TRBV11-3 with TRBJ1-6; maybe TRBD1 (5 bases). This CDR3 contains 14 residues. Trimming stripped 1 base from V and 10 bases from J, with 11 bases between. Germline-derived CDR1 and CDR2 are SGHNT and YENEEA. The CDR3 loop reads CASSLAPGDSPLHF. The CDR3 DNA reads TGTGCCAGCAGCTTAGCCCCCGGGGACTCACCCCTCCACTTT.

This chain connects TRBV6-2 or TRBV6-3 to TRBJ2-4; possibly TRBD2 for D (5 bases). This CDR3 has 12 amino acids. Germline V gives CDR1 MNHEY, CDR2 SVGEGT. The ends were cut back, 5 bases at V and 5 bases at J, with 7 bases in the middle. CDR3 DNA: TGTGCCAGCAGTACCGGGGAAAACATTCAGTACTTC. Protein: CASSTGENIQYF.

This clonotype was counted ten times or more. The chain's CDR3 is CSARAGSTAYGYTF. CDR3 sequence (DNA): TGCAGTGCTAGGGCCGGGTCTACGGCCTATGGCTACACCTTC. J is TRBJ1-2 and V is TRBV20-1; D unresolved. The CDR3 runs to 14 residues. Germline V lookup: CDR1 DFQATT, CDR2 SNEGSKA (reference sequence). Trimming left V 3 bases short and J 4 bases short, with 15 bases between.

This clonotype has a handful of counts. This rearrangement joins TRBV12-3 or TRBV12-4 to TRBJ1-5; D is unresolved. The V end lost 0 bases, the J end lost 9 bases, and 15 bases lay between the germline ends. The CDR3 is 15 residues long. For the CDR3, the DNA is TGTGCCAGCAGTTTAGCTGGCAGATCTTCGGGGCCCCAGCATTTT. Translating it yields CASSLAGRSSGPQHF.

This clonotype was recorded a few times. The chain is built from TRBV11-2 and TRBJ2-1, with D hard to call. Germline V lookup: CDR1 SGHAT, CDR2 FQNNGV. The CDR3 extends over 14 amino acids. The V end lost 3 bases, the J end lost 2 bases, and 8 bases lay between the germline ends. CDR3 residues: CASSFGGTYNEQFF. DNA of the CDR3: TGTGCCAGCAGCTTTGGTGGCACCTACAATGAGCAGTTCTTC.

J is TRBJ1-5 and V is TRBV24-1; D remains ambiguous. The germline CDR1 and CDR2 sequences are KGHDR and SFDVKD. This CDR3 region has 13 residues. Trimming shortened V by 6 bases and J by 2 bases, and 7 bases separated the two germline ends. The CDR3 region has the DNA TGTGCCACCAGTTCGGGAGGCAATCAGCCCCAGCATTTT. As protein: CATSSGGNQPQHF.

This clonotype showed up just a few times. The rearrangement links TRBV15 to TRBJ2-3; D is unresolved. The CDR3 runs to 13 residues. Germline V gene lookup returns CDR1 LNHNV and CDR2 YYDKDF (reference sequence). Trimming shortened V by 0 bases and J by 8 bases, and 9 bases separated the two germline ends. The DNA for the CDR3 is TGTGCCACCAGCAGAGATCAGCTAGGTACGCAGTATTTT. This codes for CATSRDQLGTQYF.

This clonotype appeared a few times. This sequence joins TRBV10-1 and TRBJ2-1; D unclear. V was shortened by 8 bases and J by 6 bases, with 11 bases between the two germline ends. The CDR3 loop spans 12 amino acids. Germline CDR1 and CDR2: WNHNN and SYGVQD (reference sequence). The CDR3 DNA sequence: TGCGCCAGCGGACCGGGTCCCAATGAGCAGTTCTTC. This sequence encodes CASGPGPNEQFF.

The chain is built from TRBV20-1 and TRBJ2-5; D possibly corresponds to TRBD1 (6 bases). The germline V gene encodes CDR1 DFQATT and CDR2 SNEGSKA (reference sequence). V was clipped by 3 bases and J by 7 bases, with 18 bases between them. The CDR3 spans 14 residues. The CDR3 bases are TGCAGTGCTAGTGTCTTGGGGGCCCAGGGGACCCAGTACTTC. It yields the protein CSASVLGAQGTQYF.

The chain recombines TRBV27 with TRBJ2-3; D not resolved. CDR3 length: 12 residues. Trimming took 4 bases from V and 8 from J, leaving 10 bases between them. Germline V gene sequence: CDR1 MNHEY, CDR2 SMNVEV (reference sequence). The CDR3 here is CASSYPLGTQYF. The CDR3 nucleotides are TGTGCCAGCAGTTATCCCTTGGGTACGCAGTATTTT.

This clonotype showed up just a few times. The chain carries TRBV24-1 and TRBJ1-2; D uncertain. The CDR3 is 15 amino acids. V lost 5 bases, J lost 2 bases, and 14 bases lay in between. In germline, CDR1 is KGHDR, CDR2 SFDVKD. The CDR3 is CATSALSDGNYGYTF. CDR3 DNA: TGTGCCACCAGTGCCCTCTCGGACGGAAACTATGGCTACACCTTC.

This clonotype has only a few counts. The CDR3 DNA reads as TGTGCCATCAGCGACCCACTAGCGGGGGGGTTAAATACGCAGTATTTT. It specifies CAISDPLAGGLNTQYF. The V gene is TRBV10-3, the J gene TRBJ2-3; 13 bases agree with TRBD2. V was pared by 6 bases and J by 7 bases, with 10 bases of the junction left unmatched. CDR1 ENHRY and CDR2 SYGVKD come from the germline V gene. The CDR3 has 16 amino acids.

This clonotype was counted ten times or more. This chain links TRBV4-1 with TRBJ2-1; TRBD2 agrees at 11 bases. Germline trimming cut 4 bases from V and 7 bases from J; bases unmatched to any gene: 3. Germline V gene data show CDR1 as MGHRA and CDR2 as YSYEKL. The CDR3 extends over 14 amino acids. The CDR3 loop is CASSRLAGLNEQFF. CDR3 in DNA: TGCGCCAGCAGCCGACTAGCGGGACTTAATGAGCAGTTCTTC.

This clonotype showed up just a few times. The chain joins TRBV20-1 to TRBJ2-6; D unresolved. The CDR3 totals 14 residues. Germline V gene data show CDR1 as DFQATT and CDR2 as SNEGSKA (reference sequence). V was trimmed by 5 bases and J by 0 bases, leaving 8 bases between them. Written as DNA, the CDR3 is TGCAGTGCTGAACGGTTCTCTGGGGCCAACGTCCTGACTTTC. Its protein is CSAERFSGANVLTF.

This clonotype was found a few times. The chain links TRBV7-2 to TRBJ1-5; 8 bases align to TRBD1. The CDR3 length is 15 residues. The J segment lost 2 bases and the V segment lost 4 bases, leaving 4 bases of the junction unmatched. The V gene's germline CDR1 is SGHTA and CDR2 FQGNSA. In DNA form, the CDR3 reads TGTGCCAGCAGCTCACAGGGGGGACGCAATCAGCCCCAGCATTTT. This codes for CASSSQGGRNQPQHF.

Many counts were recorded for this clonotype. The chain recombines TRBV5-1 with TRBJ2-1; D is uncertain. The germline gives CDR1 SGHRS, CDR2 YFSETQ. The CDR3 consists of 16 residues. The V gene lost 4 bases and the J gene lost 0 bases, with 14 bases spanning the gap. The CDR3 region is CASSLFGRSSYNEQFF. The CDR3 DNA reads as TGCGCCAGCAGCCTCTTCGGACGGAGCTCCTACAATGAGCAGTTCTTC.

This clonotype has at least ten counts. The V gene is TRBV7-2, the J gene TRBJ2-1, with a tentative D call TRBD1 (5 bases). The CDR3 extends over 15 amino acids. The germline V gene encodes CDR1 SGHTA and CDR2 FQGNSA. Trimming stripped 3 bases from V and 0 bases from J, with 9 bases between. CDR3 residues: CASSFQGSSYNEQFF. Written as DNA, the CDR3 is TGTGCCAGCAGCTTCCAGGGCAGCTCCTACAATGAGCAGTTCTTC.

This clonotype was counted a few times. This rearrangement joins TRBV3-1 to TRBJ1-3; 9 positions agree with TRBD1. Trimming cost V 4 bases and J 0 bases; bases outside gene matches: 1. The CDR3 length is 15 residues. Germline values: CDR1 LGHDT, CDR2 YNNKEL (reference sequence). CDR3 region: CASSPGQGSGNTIYF. The CDR3, as DNA: TGTGCCAGCAGCCCGGGACAGGGCTCTGGAAACACCATATATTTT.

This clonotype was observed a handful of times. The chain carries TRBV6-2 or TRBV6-3 and TRBJ1-1, with 8 nucleotides matching TRBD1. The germline V gene has CDR1 MNHEY and CDR2 SVGEGT. The V and J ends lost 7 bases and 11 bases, in that order; junction bases with no gene match: 24. The CDR3 consists of 17 residues. The CDR3, as DNA: TGTGCCAGCACTCGGCAGGGGGCTACTGAGGGGACTCTGACGGCTTTCTTT. Protein sequence: CASTRQGATEGTLTAFF.

This clonotype was counted many times. The chain uses TRBV7-3 and TRBJ2-3; D possibly corresponds to TRBD1 (5 bases). V lost 5 bases to trimming and J lost 2 bases, with 11 bases between them. There are 14 residues in the CDR3. Germline assignment: CDR1 SGHTA and CDR2 FQGTGA. The CDR3 protein is CASSPDRYTDTQYF. CDR3 sequence (DNA): TGTGCCAGCAGCCCCGACAGATACACAGATACGCAGTATTTT. The variable domain in full, completed from reference TRBV7-3 and TRBJ2-3, reads GAGVSQTPSNKVTEKGKYVELRCDPISGHTALYWYRQSLGQGPEFLIYFQGTGAADDSGLPNDRFFAVRPEGSVSTLKIQRTERGDSAVYLCASSPDRYTDTQYFGPGTRLTVL.